The sample holds a few counts of the clone carrying this TCR beta chain. Its specificity is not known. This specimen comes from a study of beta chain features in type 1 diabetes. Every isolated RNA sample was fully reverse transcribed, so sequencing captured expressed TCRB transcripts. Using immunoSEQ multiplex PCR, the repertoire was profiled, and TCRdb retains in-frame clones only, with some absent. The table records about 710,000 clones, 11% to 15% of them present only once. The study, taken as a whole, reports: Shorter TCRB CDR3s, moderately but significantly so, marked every one of the four CD4+ subsets in Type 1 diabetes patients. It was among patients, rather than healthy donors, that naive, central memory and Treg TCRB repertoires appeared more similar. High TCR expression in some cells could lead to their over-representation in cDNA sequencing.

Trimming removed 3 bases at V and 4 bases at J, with 9 bases between. The germline gives CDR1 MNHEY, CDR2 SVGAGI. This CDR3 comprises 13 residues. A sort by CD45RO/CCR7/CD25/CD127/CD95/CD27 yielded CD4+ naive, central memory, regulatory and stem cell-like memory cells. The receptor was derived from a man aged 18 to 35 with type 1 diabetes. Sequenced material: naive CD4+ T cells from blood. The gene calls are TRBV6-5 and TRBJ1-2; D possibly corresponds to TRBD1 (5 bases). In DNA form, the CDR3 reads TGTGCCAGCAGTTATACAGGAACCTATGGCTACACCTTC. It yields the protein CASSYTGTYGYTF.